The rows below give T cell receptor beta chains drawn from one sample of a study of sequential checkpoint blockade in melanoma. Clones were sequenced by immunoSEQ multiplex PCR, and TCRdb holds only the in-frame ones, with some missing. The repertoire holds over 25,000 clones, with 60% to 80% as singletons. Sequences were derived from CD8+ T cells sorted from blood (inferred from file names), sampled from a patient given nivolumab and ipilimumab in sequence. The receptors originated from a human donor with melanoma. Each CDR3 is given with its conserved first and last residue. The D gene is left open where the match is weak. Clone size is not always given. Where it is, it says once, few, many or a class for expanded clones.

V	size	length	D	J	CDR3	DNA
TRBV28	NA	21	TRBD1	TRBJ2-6	CASSTLVTGGNGVAGANVLTF	TGTGCCAGCAGTACCCTCGTGACAGGGGGCAACGGAGTGGCTGGGGCCAACGTCCTGACTTTC
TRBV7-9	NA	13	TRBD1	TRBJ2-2	CASSKGGPGELFF	TGTGCCAGCAGTAAAGGGGGCCCCGGGGAGCTGTTTTTT
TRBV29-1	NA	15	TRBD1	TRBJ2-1	CSDIGTGFSYNEQFF	TGCAGCGATATAGGGACAGGCTTTTCCTACAATGAGCAGTTCTTC
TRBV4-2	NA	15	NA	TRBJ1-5	CASSQPGGTVQPQHF	TGTGCCAGCAGCCAACCGGGGGGCACCGTCCAGCCCCAGCATTTT
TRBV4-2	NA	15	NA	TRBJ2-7	CASSQEAGQYYEQYF	TGTGCCAGCAGCCAGGAGGCGGGCCAGTACTACGAGCAGTACTTC
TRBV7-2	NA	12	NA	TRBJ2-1	CASSLNSNEQFF	TGTGCCAGCAGCTTAAACAGCAATGAGCAGTTCTTC
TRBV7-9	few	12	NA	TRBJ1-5	CASSHGGEPQHF	TGTGCCAGCAGCCACGGGGGGGAGCCCCAGCATTTT
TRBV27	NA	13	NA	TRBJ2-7	CASSWGRGYEQYF	TGTGCCAGCAGTTGGGGCAGGGGCTACGAGCAGTACTTC
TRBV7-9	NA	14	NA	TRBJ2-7	CASSLDEGSNEQYF	TGTGCCAGCAGCTTAGACGAGGGATCTAACGAGCAGTACTTC
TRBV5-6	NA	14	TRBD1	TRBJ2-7	CASSLTGQFYEQYF	TGTGCCAGCAGCTTGACGGGACAGTTCTACGAGCAGTACTTC
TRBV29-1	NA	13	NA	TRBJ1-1	CNVEVRSNTEAFF	TGCAACGTTGAGGTGCGGTCGAACACTGAAGCTTTCTTT
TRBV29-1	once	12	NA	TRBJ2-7	CSVAKGTYEQYF	TGCAGCGTTGCAAAGGGGACCTACGAGCAGTACTTC
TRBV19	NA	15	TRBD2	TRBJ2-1	CASSYPGTTYNEQFF	TGTGCCAGTAGTTACCCCGGGACTACCTACAATGAGCAGTTCTTC
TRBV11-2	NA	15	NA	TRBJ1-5	CASSLGPGLNQPQHF	TGTGCCAGCAGCTTAGGGCCGGGACTTAATCAGCCCCAGCATTTT
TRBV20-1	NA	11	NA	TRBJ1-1	CRGELNTEAFF	TGCAGGGGAGAGTTGAACACTGAAGCTTTCTTT
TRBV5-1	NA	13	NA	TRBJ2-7	CASSFSAGSEQYF	TGCGCCAGCAGCTTCAGTGCGGGGTCCGAGCAGTACTTC
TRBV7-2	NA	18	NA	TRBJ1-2	CASSLLVQVLAESYGYTF	TGTGCCAGCAGCTTACTCGTACAGGTCCTAGCGGAGAGCTATGGCTACACCTTC
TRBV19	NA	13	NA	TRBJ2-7	CASSIDPGYEQYF	TGTGCCAGTAGTATAGACCCGGGATACGAGCAGTACTTC
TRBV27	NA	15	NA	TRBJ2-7	CASSLNPGWAYEQYF	TGTGCCAGCAGTTTAAATCCGGGGTGGGCCTACGAGCAGTACTTC
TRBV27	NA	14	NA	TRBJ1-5	CASSFGGEGQPQHF	TGTGCCAGCAGTTTTGGAGGGGAGGGTCAGCCCCAGCATTTT
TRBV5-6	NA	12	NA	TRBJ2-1	CASSQGRNEQFF	TGTGCCAGCAGCCAGGGTCGCAATGAGCAGTTCTTC
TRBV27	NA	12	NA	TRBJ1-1	CASGPRGSEAFF	TGTGCCAGCGGACCTAGGGGGTCTGAAGCTTTCTTT
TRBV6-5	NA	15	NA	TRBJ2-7	CASSYSQSRVHEQYF	TGTGCCAGCAGTTACTCCCAGTCCAGGGTTCACGAGCAGTACTTC
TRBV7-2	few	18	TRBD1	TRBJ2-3	CASSSRPPGQGSTDTQYF	TGTGCCAGCAGCTCGCGACCACCGGGACAGGGGAGCACAGATACGCAGTATTTT
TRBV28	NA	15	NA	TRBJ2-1	CATGGLQARYNEQFF	TGTGCCACCGGAGGGCTGCAGGCCCGTTACAATGAGCAGTTCTTC
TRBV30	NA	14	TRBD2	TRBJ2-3	CAWSLAGGWDTQYF	TGTGCCTGGAGCCTAGCGGGGGGGTGGGATACGCAGTATTTT
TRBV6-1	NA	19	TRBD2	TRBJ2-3	CASSEYMLAGGDYTDTQYF	TGTGCCAGCAGTGAATATATGCTAGCGGGGGGCGACTACACAGATACGCAGTATTTT
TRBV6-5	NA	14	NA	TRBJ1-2	CASSYIQGGGGYTF	TGTGCCAGCAGTTATATCCAGGGTGGGGGGGGCTACACCTTC
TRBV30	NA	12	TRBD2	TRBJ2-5	CAWSVGGETQYF	TGTGCCTGGAGTGTGGGGGGGGAGACCCAGTACTTC
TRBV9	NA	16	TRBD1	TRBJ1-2	CASSGTGGAPNYGYTF	TGTGCCAGCAGTGGAACAGGGGGCGCCCCCAACTATGGCTACACCTTC
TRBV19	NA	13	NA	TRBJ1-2	CASSTWESRGYTF	TGTGCCAGTAGTACGTGGGAGTCGAGGGGCTACACCTTC
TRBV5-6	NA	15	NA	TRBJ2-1	CASSKDRLTYNEQFF	TGTGCCAGCAGCAAGGACAGATTAACCTACAATGAGCAGTTCTTC
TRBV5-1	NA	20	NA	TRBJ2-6	CASSWTEQGRRPSGANVLTF	TGCGCCAGCAGCTGGACAGAACAGGGGAGGCGCCCCTCTGGGGCCAACGTCCTGACTTTC
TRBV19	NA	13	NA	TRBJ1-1	CASSATGNTEAFF	TGTGCCAGTAGCGCGACAGGGAACACTGAAGCTTTCTTT
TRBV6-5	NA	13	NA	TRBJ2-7	CASSYSRDYEQYF	TGTGCCAGCAGTTACTCGAGGGATTACGAGCAGTACTTC
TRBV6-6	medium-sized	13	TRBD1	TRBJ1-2	CASSYSTGYGYTF	TGTGCCAGCAGTTACTCGACAGGGTATGGCTACACCTTC
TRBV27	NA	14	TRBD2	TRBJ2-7	CASTPRGSSYKQYF	TGTGCCAGCACTCCGCGGGGGAGCTCCTACAAGCAGTACTTC
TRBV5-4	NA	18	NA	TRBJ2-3	CASSLFASGASSTDTQYF	TGTGCCAGCAGCTTGTTCGCCAGTGGGGCTTCTAGCACAGATACGCAGTATTTT
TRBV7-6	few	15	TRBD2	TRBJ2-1	CASSLGSIAGTEQFF	TGTGCCAGCAGCTTAGGGTCGATAGCGGGGACTGAGCAGTTCTTC
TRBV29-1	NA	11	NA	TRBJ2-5	CSVPYQETQYF	TGCAGCGTTCCGTACCAAGAGACCCAGTACTTC
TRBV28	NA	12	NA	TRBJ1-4	CAGQGGDEKLFF	TGTGCCGGTCAAGGGGGAGATGAAAAACTGTTTTTT
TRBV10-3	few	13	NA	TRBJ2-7	CAITRGEGYEQYF	TGTGCCATCACCAGGGGCGAGGGCTACGAGCAGTACTTC
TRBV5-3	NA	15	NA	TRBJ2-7	CARSFARHPPPEQYF	TGTGCCAGAAGCTTCGCGCGGCATCCGCCCCCCGAGCAGTACTTC
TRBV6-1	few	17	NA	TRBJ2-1	CASSANRGDGSYNEQFF	TGTGCCAGCAGTGCCAATAGGGGTGATGGCTCCTACAATGAGCAGTTCTTC
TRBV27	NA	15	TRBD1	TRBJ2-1	CASSSRDRENNEQFF	TGTGCCAGCAGTTCCAGGGACAGGGAGAACAATGAGCAGTTCTTC
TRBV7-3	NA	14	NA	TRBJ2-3	CASSFGESTDTQYF	TGTGCCAGCAGCTTCGGGGAAAGCACAGATACGCAGTATTTT
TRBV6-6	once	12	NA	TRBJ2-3	CASSQLEGTQYF	TGTGCCAGCAGCCAATTGGAGGGTACGCAGTATTTT
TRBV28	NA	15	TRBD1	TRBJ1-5	CASSFPGTGDQPQHF	TGTGCCAGCAGTTTCCCCGGGACAGGGGATCAGCCCCAGCATTTT
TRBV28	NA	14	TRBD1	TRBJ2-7	CASSAGQGEYEQYF	TGTGCCAGCAGCGCTGGACAGGGCGAATACGAGCAGTACTTC
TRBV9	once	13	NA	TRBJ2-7	CASSGGQSYEQYF	TGTGCCAGCAGCGGCGGACAATCCTACGAGCAGTACTTC
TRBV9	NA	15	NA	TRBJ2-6	CASSVQGSGANVLTF	TGTGCCAGCAGCGTACAGGGTTCTGGGGCCAACGTCCTGACTTTC
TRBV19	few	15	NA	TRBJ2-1	CASSRALGLDNEQFF	TGTGCCAGTAGTAGGGCTTTGGGGCTGGACAATGAGCAGTTCTTC
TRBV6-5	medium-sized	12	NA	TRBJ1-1	CASRTGVAEAFF	TGTGCCAGCAGGACGGGAGTAGCTGAAGCTTTCTTT
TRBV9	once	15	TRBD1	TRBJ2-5	CASSVGQEVVGTQYF	TGTGCCAGCAGCGTGGGACAGGAGGTTGTAGGGACCCAGTACTTC
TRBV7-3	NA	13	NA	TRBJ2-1	CASSLTPGNEQFF	TGTGCCAGCAGCTTAACCCCCGGCAATGAGCAGTTCTTC
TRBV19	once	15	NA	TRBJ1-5	CASSSEANSNQPQHF	TGTGCCAGTAGTTCTGAGGCTAATAGCAATCAGCCCCAGCATTTT
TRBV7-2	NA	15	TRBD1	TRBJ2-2	CASSLGTGVEGELFF	TGTGCCAGCAGCTTGGGGACAGGGGTCGAAGGGGAGCTGTTTTTT
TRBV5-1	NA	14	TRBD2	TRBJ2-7	CASSFGGTSNEQYF	TGCGCCAGCAGCTTTGGCGGGACTAGCAACGAGCAGTACTTC
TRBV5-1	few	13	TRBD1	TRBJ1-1	CASSLEGATEAFF	TGCGCCAGCAGCTTGGAGGGGGCTACTGAAGCTTTCTTT
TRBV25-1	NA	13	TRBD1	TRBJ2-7	CASSEWDSYEQYF	TGTGCCAGCAGTGAATGGGACAGCTACGAGCAGTACTTC